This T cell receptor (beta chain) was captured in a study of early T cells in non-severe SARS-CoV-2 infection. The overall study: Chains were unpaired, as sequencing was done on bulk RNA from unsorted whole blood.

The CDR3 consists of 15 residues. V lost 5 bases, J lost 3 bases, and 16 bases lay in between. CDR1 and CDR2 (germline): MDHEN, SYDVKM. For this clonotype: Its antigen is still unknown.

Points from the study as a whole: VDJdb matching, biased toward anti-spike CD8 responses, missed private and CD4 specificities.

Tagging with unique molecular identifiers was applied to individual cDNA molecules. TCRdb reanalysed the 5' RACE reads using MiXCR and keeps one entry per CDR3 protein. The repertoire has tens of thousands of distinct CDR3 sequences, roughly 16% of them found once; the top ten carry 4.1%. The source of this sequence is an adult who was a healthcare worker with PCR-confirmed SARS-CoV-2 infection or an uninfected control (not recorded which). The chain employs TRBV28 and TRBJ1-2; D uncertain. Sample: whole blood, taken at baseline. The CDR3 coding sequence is TGTGCCAGCAGTCCGCTGTCGGGCCCGGACTATGGCTACACCTTC. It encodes CASSPLSGPDYGYTF.